The count of the clone carrying this TCR beta chain is one. The antigen remains unidentified. This specimen comes from a study of T cell responses to AZD1222 COVID-19 vaccine. TCRdb's table, derived via immunoSEQ multiplex PCR, lists solely in-frame clones and lacks some. This table has roughly 120,000 clones, more than 70% appearing once. This CDR3 comprises 13 residues. V was cut by 2 bases and J by 8 bases, with 15 bases left in between. Germline V gives CDR1 GTSNPN, CDR2 SVGIG (reference sequence). Notes on the study in general: Baseline seropositivity characterized only a handful of AZD1222 recipients. Repertoires in all cases were sampled only once the peak T cell response had passed. Most donors were white British, females outnumbered males, and clonal diversity was possibly underestimated.

The sequence was obtained from an adult in good health. The chain employs TRBV30 and TRBJ1-2; D uncertain. The sample was peripheral blood, taken on day 0 of AZD1222 vaccination. CDR3 coding DNA: TGTGCCTGGAGTTCACAATGGACCGGGGGCTACACCTTC. It is translated as CAWSSQWTGGYTF.